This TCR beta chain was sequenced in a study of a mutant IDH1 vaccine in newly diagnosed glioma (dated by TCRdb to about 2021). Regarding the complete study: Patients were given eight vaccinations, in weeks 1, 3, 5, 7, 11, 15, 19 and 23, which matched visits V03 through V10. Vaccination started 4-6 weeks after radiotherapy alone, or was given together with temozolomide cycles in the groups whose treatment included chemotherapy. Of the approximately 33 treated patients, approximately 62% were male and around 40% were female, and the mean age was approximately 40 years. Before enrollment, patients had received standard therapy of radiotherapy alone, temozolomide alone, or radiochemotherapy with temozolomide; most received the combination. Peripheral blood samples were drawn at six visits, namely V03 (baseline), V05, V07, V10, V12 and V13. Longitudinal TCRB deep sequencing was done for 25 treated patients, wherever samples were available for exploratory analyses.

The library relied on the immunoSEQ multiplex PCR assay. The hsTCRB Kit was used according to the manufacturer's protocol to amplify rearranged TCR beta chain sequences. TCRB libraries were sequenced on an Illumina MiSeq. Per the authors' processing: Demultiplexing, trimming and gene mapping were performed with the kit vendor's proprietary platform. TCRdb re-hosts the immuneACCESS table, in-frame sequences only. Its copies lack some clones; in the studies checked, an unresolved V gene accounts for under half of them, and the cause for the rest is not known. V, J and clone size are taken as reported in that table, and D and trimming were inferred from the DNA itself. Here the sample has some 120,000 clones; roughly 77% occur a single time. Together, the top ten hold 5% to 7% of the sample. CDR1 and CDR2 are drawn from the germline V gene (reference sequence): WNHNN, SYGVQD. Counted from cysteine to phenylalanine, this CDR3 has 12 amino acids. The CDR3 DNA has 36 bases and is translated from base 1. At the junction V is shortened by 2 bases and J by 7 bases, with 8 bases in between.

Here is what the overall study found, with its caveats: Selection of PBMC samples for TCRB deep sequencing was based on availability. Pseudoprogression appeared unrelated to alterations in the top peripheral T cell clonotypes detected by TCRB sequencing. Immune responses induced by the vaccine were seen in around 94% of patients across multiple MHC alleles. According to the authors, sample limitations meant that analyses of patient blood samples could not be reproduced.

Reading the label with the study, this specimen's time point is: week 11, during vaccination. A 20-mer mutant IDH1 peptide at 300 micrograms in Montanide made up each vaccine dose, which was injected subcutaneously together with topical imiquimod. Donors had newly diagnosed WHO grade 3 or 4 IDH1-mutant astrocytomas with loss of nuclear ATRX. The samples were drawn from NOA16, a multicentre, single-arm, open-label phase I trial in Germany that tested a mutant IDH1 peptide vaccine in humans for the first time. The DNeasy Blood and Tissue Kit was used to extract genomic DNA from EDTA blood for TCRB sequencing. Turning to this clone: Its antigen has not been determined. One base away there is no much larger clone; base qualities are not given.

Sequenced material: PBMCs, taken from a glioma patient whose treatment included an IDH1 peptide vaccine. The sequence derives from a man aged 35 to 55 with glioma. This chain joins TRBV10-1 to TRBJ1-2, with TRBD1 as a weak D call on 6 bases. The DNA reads TGCGCCAGCAGTGAGAGGGGGGCTGGCTACACCTTC. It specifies CASSERGAGYTF.